This TCR beta chain comes out of a study of T cells in Graves' hyperthyroidism and ophthalmopathy. Trimming removed 10 bases from V and 10 bases from J, with 20 bases in between. CDR1 is LNHNV, CDR2 YYDKDF, per germline (reference sequence). The CDR3 runs 12 residues. Template material for amplifying TCR beta CDR3 regions consisted of RNA transcripts. A first-round RT-PCR of the TCR CDR3 used the HTBI primer set. TCRdb reprocessed the multiplex PCR reads via MiXCR and lists one record per CDR3 protein. The repertoire holds approximately 500,000 distinct CDR3 sequences, with roughly 50% as singletons. The specimen sequenced was peripheral blood or thyroid tissue (not recorded which). V gene TRBV15 combines with J gene TRBJ2-7, with D perhaps TRBD1 or TRBD2 (5 bases each). The origin of this receptor is a young woman with Graves' hyperthyroidism. CDR3 bases: TGTGCCAGTAGAAATGGGGGAGAGGCCCAGTACTTC. Protein product: CASRNGGEAQYF.